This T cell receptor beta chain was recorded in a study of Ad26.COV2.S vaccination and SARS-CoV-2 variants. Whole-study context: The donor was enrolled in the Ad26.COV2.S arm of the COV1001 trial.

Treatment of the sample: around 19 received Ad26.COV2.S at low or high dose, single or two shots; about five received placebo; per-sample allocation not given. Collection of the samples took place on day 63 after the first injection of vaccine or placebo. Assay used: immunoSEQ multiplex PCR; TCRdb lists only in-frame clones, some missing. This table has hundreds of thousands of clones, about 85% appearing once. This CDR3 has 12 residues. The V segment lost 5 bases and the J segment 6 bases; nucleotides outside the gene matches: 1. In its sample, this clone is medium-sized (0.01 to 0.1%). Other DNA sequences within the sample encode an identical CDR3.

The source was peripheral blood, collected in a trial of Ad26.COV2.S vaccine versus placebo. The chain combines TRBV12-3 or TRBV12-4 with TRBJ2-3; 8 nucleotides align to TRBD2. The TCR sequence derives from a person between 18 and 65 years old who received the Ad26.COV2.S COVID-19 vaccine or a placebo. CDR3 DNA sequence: TGTGCCAGCAGTCGGGGGGGGGATACGCAGTATTTT. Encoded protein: CASSRGGDTQYF.